Presented here are 8 T cell receptor beta chains from one specimen sequenced in a study of T-cell reconstitution after alpha-beta-depleted transplantation in children. Preparation of the TCRbeta library involved a method that used unique molecular identifiers. TCRdb reanalysed the PCR reads using MiXCR and keeps one entry per CDR3 protein. The sample gives 250,000 or so distinct CDR3 sequences, under 30% of which show up once; roughly 5% is in the top ten. Here the sequenced sample was PBMCs, mostly from graft donor cells, taken 360 days after TCRalphabeta/CD19-depleted stem cell transplant. The receptors were sampled from a female patient aged 2 to 10 who had a stem cell transplant for congenital amegakaryocytic thrombocytopenia, so the T cells may come from the graft donor.

The V call is TRBV3-1, the J call TRBJ2-3; D might be TRBD2 (5 bases). V lost 4 bases and J lost 0, with 20 bases in between. There are 18 residues in the CDR3. Germline-derived CDR1 and CDR2 are LGHDT and YNNKEL (reference sequence). The DNA for the CDR3 is TGTGCCAGCAGCCGCCGCGGTGTCGGCGGGTTAAGCACAGATACGCAGTATTTT. Protein product: CASSRRGVGGLSTDTQYF.

The rearrangement uses TRBV2 and TRBJ2-7; TRBD2 might be the D (5 bases). The CDR3 spans 15 residues. Per the germline V gene, CDR1 is SNHLY and CDR2 is FYNNEI. V was trimmed by 5 bases and J by 0 bases, leaving 14 bases between them. The CDR3 sequence: CASSLDLLSSYEQYF. The CDR3 DNA sequence: TGTGCCAGCAGTTTGGACTTACTGAGCTCCTACGAGCAGTACTTC.

The chain joins TRBV12-3 or TRBV12-4 to TRBJ1-4, with 8 bases identical to TRBD1. The CDR3 has 14 amino acids. V dropped 2 bases and J dropped 8; count of bases not matched to a gene: 4. DNA of the CDR3: TGTGCCAGCAGTTTAAACAGGGGGTGGGAAAAACTGTTTTTT. Translated: CASSLNRGWEKLFF.

The chain combines TRBV7-9 with TRBJ1-2; D unclear. The ends were cut back, 3 bases at V and 6 bases at J, with 2 bases in the middle. This CDR3 region has 10 residues. Germline assignment: CDR1 SEHNR and CDR2 FQNEAQ (reference sequence). This chain's CDR3 is CASSLDGYTF. The DNA of the CDR3 is TGTGCCAGCAGCTTGGATGGCTACACCTTC. The variable domain in full, with the rest retrieved from reference TRBV7-9 and TRBJ1-2, is DTGVSQNPRHKITKRGQNVTFRCDPISEHNRLYWYRQTLGQGPEFLTYFQNEAQLEKSRLLSDRFSAERPKGSFSTLEIQRTEQGDSAMYLCASSLDGYTFGSGTRLTVV.

In this sample, this clonotype turned up many times. J is TRBJ2-1 and V is TRBV25-1, with no clear D. The length of the CDR3 is 11 residues. Trimming removed 5 bases at V and 3 bases at J, with 2 bases between. Per germline, CDR1 MGHDK and CDR2 SYGVNS. The DNA for the CDR3 is TGTGCCAGCAGTAACTACAATGAGCAGTTCTTC. It yields the protein CASSNYNEQFF.

This clonotype turned up a few times. The J gene is TRBJ1-6, the V gene TRBV9; D remains ambiguous. V lost 0 bases, J lost 7 bases, and 11 bases lay in between. This CDR3 is built from 15 residues. CDR1 and CDR2 (germline): SGDLS, YYNGEE. The CDR3 reads CASSVAFGRNSPLHF. CDR3 DNA sequence: TGTGCCAGCAGCGTAGCTTTTGGCAGAAATTCACCCCTCCACTTT.

The chain employs TRBV10-2 and TRBJ2-7; the D is unclear. Germline values: CDR1 WSHSY, CDR2 SAAADI. The CDR3 loop spans 13 amino acids. The ends were cut back, 6 bases at V and 3 bases at J, with 12 bases in the middle. The CDR3 coding sequence is TGCGCCAGCAGGTACAGCGTTGTCTACGAGCAGTACTTC. It yields the protein CASRYSVVYEQYF.

This clonotype came up a few times. This chain joins TRBV5-1 and TRBJ1-4; D possibly corresponds to TRBD1 (6 bases). Trimming removed 4 bases from V and 8 bases from J, with 15 bases in between. The CDR3 loop spans 14 amino acids. Germline lookup yields CDR1 SGHRS and CDR2 YFSETQ. CDR3 residues: CASSRAQGWEKLFF. CDR3 bases: TGCGCCAGCAGCCGGGCACAGGGTTGGGAAAAACTGTTTTTT.